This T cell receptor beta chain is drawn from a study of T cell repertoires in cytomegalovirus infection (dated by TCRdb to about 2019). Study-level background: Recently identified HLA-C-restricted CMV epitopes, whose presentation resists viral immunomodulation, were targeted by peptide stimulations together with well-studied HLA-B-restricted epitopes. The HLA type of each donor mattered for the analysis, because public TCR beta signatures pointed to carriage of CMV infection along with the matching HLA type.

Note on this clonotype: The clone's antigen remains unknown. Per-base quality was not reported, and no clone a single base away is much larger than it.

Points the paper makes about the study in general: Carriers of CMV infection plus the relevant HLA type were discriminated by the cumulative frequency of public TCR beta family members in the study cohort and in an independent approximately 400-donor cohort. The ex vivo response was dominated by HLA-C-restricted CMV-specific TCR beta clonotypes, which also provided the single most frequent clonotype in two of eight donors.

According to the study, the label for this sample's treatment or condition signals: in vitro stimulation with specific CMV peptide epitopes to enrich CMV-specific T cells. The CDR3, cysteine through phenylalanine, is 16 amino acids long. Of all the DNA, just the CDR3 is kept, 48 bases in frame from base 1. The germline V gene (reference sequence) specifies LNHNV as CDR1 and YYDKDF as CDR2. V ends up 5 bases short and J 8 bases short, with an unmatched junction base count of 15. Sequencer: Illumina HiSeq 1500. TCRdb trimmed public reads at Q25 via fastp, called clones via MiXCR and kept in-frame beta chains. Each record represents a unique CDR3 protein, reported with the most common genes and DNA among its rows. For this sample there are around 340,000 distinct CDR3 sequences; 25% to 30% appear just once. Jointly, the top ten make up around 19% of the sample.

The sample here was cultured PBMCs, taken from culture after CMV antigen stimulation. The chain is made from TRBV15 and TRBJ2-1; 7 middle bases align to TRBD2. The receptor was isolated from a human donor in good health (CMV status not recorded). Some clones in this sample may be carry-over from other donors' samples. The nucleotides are TGTGCCACCAGCTCCCTTAACATCGCGGGAGACCATGAGCAGTTCTTC. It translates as CATSSLNIAGDHEQFF.